The 15 T cell receptor beta chains listed next were all sequenced from one sample in a study of blood T cells in healthy people across ages. Then a second PCR, running about 7 to 11 cycles, was carried out with a sample-barcoded 5' primer and a J-beta primer mix. Each CDR3 protein gets one entry after TCRdb re-called the 5' RACE reads with MiXCR. In the table there are around 800,000 distinct CDR3 sequences, approximately 59% of which are singletons. The sample taken for sequencing was blood. These TCRs come from a man between 25 and 39 years old in good health.

The CDR3 sequence is CASSLGWGQGEIAKNIQYF. The CDR3 DNA reads TGTGCCAGCAGCTTGGGGTGGGGACAGGGAGAGATAGCCAAAAACATTCAGTACTTC. The genes are TRBV5-6 and TRBJ2-7, with 9 bases lining up with TRBD1. The end of the DNA is better explained by TRBJ2-4, so the J call may be wrong. The CDR3 covers 19 residues. Germline V gives CDR1 SGHDT, CDR2 YYEEEE.

This chain connects TRBV3-1 to TRBJ1-6, with TRBD1 matching over 7 bases. Germline CDR1 is LGHDT and CDR2 is YNNKEL (reference sequence). The CDR3 sequence is 16 residues long. With 0 bases clipped from V and 3 bases from J, the junction kept 2 bases outside the gene matches. CDR3 sequence reads: CASSQDGTVYNSPLHF. In DNA, the CDR3 is TGTGCCAGCAGCCAAGATGGGACAGTCTATAATTCACCCCTCCACTTT.

This chain connects TRBV19 to TRBJ2-5; possible D gene TRBD2, 6 bases. Germline CDR1 LNHDA, CDR2 SQIVND (reference sequence). The V end lost 5 bases, the J end lost 5 bases, and 21 bases lay between the germline ends. This CDR3 region has 16 residues. The CDR3 DNA is TGTGCCAGTAGTGTCTCAGCTAGCGTCCCCGGGGAGACCCAGTACTTC. This translates into CASSVSASVPGETQYF.

The V call is TRBV5-6, the J call TRBJ2-5; no definite D call. Germline lookup yields CDR1 SGHDT and CDR2 YYEEEE. Trimming shortened V by 1 base and J by 1 base, and 11 bases separated the two germline ends. This CDR3 is 15 amino acids long. CDR3 residues: CASSLLSGGQETQYF. The CDR3 DNA reads as TGTGCCAGCAGCTTGTTAAGTGGCGGCCAAGAGACCCAGTACTTC.

This clonotype was observed a handful of times. V and J are TRBV6-5 and TRBJ1-2; 8 bases line up with TRBD1. The V gene end was trimmed by 5 bases and the J gene end by 2 bases; junction bases not matched to a gene: 4. Germline assignment: CDR1 MNHEY and CDR2 SVGAGI. CDR3 length equals 14 residues. The CDR3 loop reads CASSRGTGNYGYTF. The CDR3 coding sequence is TGTGCCAGCAGTCGCGGGACAGGCAACTATGGCTACACCTTC.

In its sample, this clonotype was seen a few times. For the CDR3, the DNA is TGTGCCAGCAGTTCACAGGGGGCGTACCAAGAGACCCAGTACTTC. Translation: CASSSQGAYQETQYF. The chain has TRBV12-3 or TRBV12-4 and TRBJ2-5; 9 positions agree with TRBD1. The CDR3 has 15 amino acids. The V segment lost 4 bases and the J segment 0 bases; nucleotides outside the gene matches: 3.

V usage is TRBV6-2 or TRBV6-3 and J usage is TRBJ2-1; TRBD2 matches at 9 bases. V was pared by 0 bases and J by 3 bases, with 0 bases of the junction left unmatched. The CDR3 is 15 residues long. Germline V gene data show CDR1 as MNHEY and CDR2 as SVGEGT. CDR3 loop: CASSYSSGSYNEQFF. The CDR3 bases are TGTGCCAGCAGTTACTCTAGCGGGAGCTACAATGAGCAGTTCTTC.

The rearrangement links TRBV10-3 to TRBJ2-2, with D perhaps assigned TRBD1 or TRBD2 (5 bases each). The CDR3 totals 15 residues. The V end was cut by 2 bases, the J end by 4 bases, with 11 bases between. Looked up from germline, CDR1 is ENHRY and CDR2 is SYGVKD. CDR3 DNA: TGTGCCATCAGTGAGGAGGGGCATGGCACCGGGGAGCTGTTTTTT. Translated: CAISEEGHGTGELFF.

The CDR3 bases are TGTGCCAGCAGTTTAGTGGGACCACTTTACGAGCAGTACTTC. Its protein product is CASSLVGPLYEQYF. This chain joins TRBV12-3 or TRBV12-4 and TRBJ2-7, with D tentatively TRBD1 or TRBD2 (5 bases each). Trimming stripped 1 base from V and 4 bases from J, with 11 bases between. The CDR3 is 14 residues long.

The chain carries TRBV5-1 and TRBJ2-7; D is unclear. V was clipped by 4 bases and J by 3 bases, with 17 bases between them. Germline CDR1 and CDR2: SGHRS and YFSETQ. The CDR3 contains 15 residues. CDR3 DNA sequence: TGCGCCAGCAGCCTGAACATAGGAGCATACTACGAGCAGTACTTC. Amino acids: CASSLNIGAYYEQYF.

Concerning this clonotype itself: The junction differs from germline at one of its ends, possibly a read error. The V gene is TRBV7-8, the J gene TRBJ2-7, with a tentative D call TRBD1 (5 bases). This CDR3 is built from 14 residues. Germline CDR1 and CDR2: SGHVS and FQNEAQ. The DNA of the CDR3 is TGTGCCGGCAGCAGGACACGTTCCTCCTACGAGCAGTACTTC. This gives the protein CAGSRTRSSYEQYF.

This clonotype came up a few times. The chain combines TRBV7-3 with TRBJ2-1; a possible D gene is TRBD1 (5 bases). The germline V gene has CDR1 SGHTA and CDR2 FQGTGA. V was shortened by 5 bases and J by 5 bases, with 10 bases between the two germline ends. The CDR3 has 13 residues. CDR3 sequence: CASSALQDNEQFF. CDR3 nucleotides: TGTGCCAGCAGCGCGTTACAGGACAATGAGCAGTTCTTC.

The chain links TRBV3-1 to TRBJ2-4; 8 bases are a match to TRBD2. The DNA end lines up better with TRBJ2-7; the J call may be wrong. The CDR3 has 15 amino acids. CDR1 and CDR2 (germline): LGHDT, YNNKEL (reference sequence). CDR3 sequence (DNA): TGTGCCAGCAGCCATACTAGCGGTGCCTCCTACGAGCAGTACTTC. This codes for CASSHTSGASYEQYF.

This chain joins TRBV20-1 and TRBJ2-7; TRBD2 matches at 8 bases. V shed 5 bases, J shed 0 bases, and the junction held 9 bases outside the gene matches. Germline-derived CDR1 and CDR2 are DFQATT and SNEGSKA (reference sequence). The CDR3 runs 15 residues. The DNA of the CDR3 is TGCAGTGCTGCCCCTACTAGCGGTGCCTCCTACGAGCAGTACTTC. Translated, it gives CSAAPTSGASYEQYF.

V and J are TRBV7-9 and TRBJ2-1, with TRBD2 as a possible D gene (6 bases). From germline, CDR1 is SEHNR and CDR2 FQNEAQ (reference sequence). V was clipped by 3 bases and J by 5 bases, with 8 bases between them. The CDR3 consists of 13 residues. CDR3 nucleotide sequence: TGTGCCAGCAGCTTCCAGCGGGACAATGAGCAGTTCTTC. It codes for CASSFQRDNEQFF.